This passage covers 29 T cell receptor beta chains from one sample sequenced in a study of blood T cell repertoires in COVID-19. The table came from immunoSEQ multiplex PCR; TCRdb's copy has only in-frame clones and leaves some out. The table has around 150,000 clones, about 82% seen once; the top ten hold 6.2%. Sequencing used PBMCs or T cells enriched from blood (not recorded which). These receptors all stem from a middle-aged woman who had recovered from COVID-19.

The V gene is TRBV24-1, the J gene TRBJ2-5; a possible D gene is TRBD1 (6 bases). Trimming shortened V by 4 bases and J by 12 bases, and 14 bases separated the two germline ends. The CDR3 has 12 residues. Germline-derived CDR1 and CDR2 are KGHDR and SFDVKD. CDR3 nucleotides: TGTGCCACCAGTGACCCGACAGGCCTCAAGTACTTC. Amino acid sequence: CATSDPTGLKYF.

In this sample, this clone turned up once. The rearrangement links TRBV5-1 to TRBJ2-3, with TRBD2 identical over 7 bases. V lost 5 bases, J lost 4 bases, and 4 bases stayed unmatched. The CDR3 runs 13 residues. Per the germline V gene, CDR1 is SGHRS and CDR2 is YFSETQ. This chain's CDR3 is CASSRGGSDTQYF. The DNA for the CDR3 is TGCGCCAGCAGTCGGGGAGGGTCAGATACGCAGTATTTT.

V gene TRBV5-4 combines with J gene TRBJ1-2, with 10 bases that match TRBD1. With V trimmed by 3 bases and J by 4 bases, 3 bases remained unmatched. The CDR3 is 14 residues long. The V gene's germline CDR1 is SGHNT and CDR2 YYREEE (reference sequence). The chain's CDR3 is CASSSDRGGYGYTF. CDR3 sequence (DNA): TGTGCCAGCAGCTCGGACAGGGGGGGCTATGGCTACACCTTC.

The J gene is TRBJ2-1, the V gene TRBV2, with D possibly TRBD2 on 5 matching bases. This CDR3 region has 15 residues. Trimming stripped 1 base from V and 5 bases from J, with 12 bases between. Germline values: CDR1 SNHLY, CDR2 FYNNEI. CDR3 coding DNA: TGTGCCAGCAGTGAAGACTCCGGGCGGGACAATGAGCAGTTCTTC. Protein sequence: CASSEDSGRDNEQFF.

V usage is TRBV29-1 and J usage is TRBJ1-1, with D unclear. V was trimmed by 7 bases and J by 1 base, leaving 10 bases between them. CDR1 SQVTM and CDR2 ANQGSEA come from the germline V gene. The CDR3 extends over 12 amino acids. DNA of the CDR3: TGCAGCGCCTCGAGGTCGAACACTGAAGCTTTCTTT. Encoded protein: CSASRSNTEAFF. Full variable domain (remainder filled in from reference TRBV29-1 and TRBJ1-1): SAVISQKPSRDICQRGTSLTIQCQVDSQVTMMFWYRQQPGQSLTLIATANQGSEATYESGFVIDKFPISRPNLTFSTLTVSNMSPEDSSIYLCSASRSNTEAFFGQGTRLTVV.

This clone was counted a few times. V usage is TRBV19 and J usage is TRBJ1-1; D is uncertain. Germline V gene data show CDR1 as LNHDA and CDR2 as SQIVND (reference sequence). Deletions cut 8 bases from V and 3 bases from J, with 19 bases between. The CDR3 is 15 amino acids. CDR3 sequence (DNA): TGTGCCAGTCGTGACGAGGCAGCGGGTTACACTGAAGCTTTCTTT. Translated, it gives CASRDEAAGYTEAFF. The full variable domain, in which reference TRBV19 and TRBJ1-1 provide the parts outside the CDR3, is DGGITQSPKYLFRKEGQNVTLSCEQNLNHDAMYWYRQDPGQGLRLIYYSQIVNDFQKGDIAEGYSVSREKKESFPLTVTSAQKNPTAFYLCASRDEAAGYTEAFFGQGTRLTVV.

CDR3 protein: CASSPGWGGPDTQYF. CDR3 DNA: TGTGCCAGCAGCCCAGGGTGGGGGGGGCCAGATACGCAGTATTTT. The rearrangement joins TRBV9 to TRBJ2-3; TRBD2 is a possible D gene (7 bases). V lost 4 bases and J lost 4, with 16 bases in between. The length of the CDR3 is 15 residues. The germline gives CDR1 SGDLS, CDR2 YYNGEE.

The chain is built from TRBV2 and TRBJ1-5; D may be TRBD1 (6 bases). This CDR3 has 13 residues. The germline V and J ends were trimmed by 7 bases and 6 bases, with 13 bases remaining between them. CDR1 is SNHLY and CDR2 is FYNNEI in the germline V gene. The chain's CDR3 is CASNRVGSQPQHF. CDR3 in DNA: TGTGCCAGCAACAGGGTTGGCAGTCAGCCCCAGCATTTT.

The chain has TRBV19 and TRBJ2-7; TRBD2 matches at 12 bases. Looked up from germline, CDR1 is LNHDA and CDR2 is SQIVND (reference sequence). The V and J ends lost 3 bases and 2 bases, in that order; junction bases with no gene match: 2. This CDR3 contains 15 residues. The CDR3 is CASSMTSGSPYEQYF. The CDR3 nucleotides read TGTGCCAGTAGTATGACTAGCGGGAGTCCCTACGAGCAGTACTTC.

This rearrangement joins TRBV5-1 to TRBJ2-1; D not certain. There are 12 residues in the CDR3. Deletions cut 0 bases from V and 6 bases from J, with 4 bases between. Germline V gene lookup returns CDR1 SGHRS and CDR2 YFSETQ. CDR3 in amino acids: CASSLVANEQFF. Written as DNA, the CDR3 is TGCGCCAGCAGCTTGGTGGCCAATGAGCAGTTCTTC.

Only one count was recorded for this clone. V is TRBV2 and J is TRBJ1-6; 8 nucleotides line up with TRBD1. The trim removed 5 bases at V and 9 bases at J, leaving 6 bases unmatched. The CDR3 contains 14 residues. Germline CDR1 SNHLY, CDR2 FYNNEI. Here the CDR3 DNA reads TGTGCCAGCAGTTCCGACAGGGGAGTTTCACCCCTCCACTTT. It encodes CASSSDRGVSPLHF. The whole variable domain, filled in from reference TRBV2 and TRBJ1-6, reads EPEVTQTPSHQVTQMGQEVILRCVPISNHLYFYWYRQILGQKVEFLVSFYNNEISEKSEIFDDQFSVERPDGSNFTLKIRSTKLEDSAMYFCASSSDRGVSPLHFGNGTRLTVT.

V and J are TRBV18 and TRBJ2-7, with TRBD1 identical over 7 bases. Germline V gives CDR1 KGHSH, CDR2 LQKENI. This CDR3 has 15 amino acids. V shed 1 base, J shed 4 bases, and the junction held 7 bases outside the gene matches. The CDR3 loop reads CASSPQLGQRYEQYF. DNA of the CDR3: TGTGCCAGCTCACCACAATTGGGACAGAGATACGAGCAGTACTTC.

J is TRBJ1-1 and V is TRBV12-3 or TRBV12-4; no clear D. The CDR3 covers 12 residues. The V end was cut by 5 bases, the J end by 8 bases, with 12 bases between. CDR3 loop: CASSPRSVEAFF. The DNA for the CDR3 is TGTGCCAGCAGTCCGAGGTCCGTGGAAGCTTTCTTT.

This sequence joins TRBV20-1 and TRBJ2-3, with D possibly TRBD2 on 6 matching bases. Germline CDR1 and CDR2: DFQATT and SNEGSKA (reference sequence). Trimming left V 3 bases short and J 0 bases short, with 19 bases between. This CDR3 region has 17 residues. The CDR3 sequence: CSASPPLAETSTDTQYF. In nucleotides, the CDR3 is TGCAGTGCTAGTCCCCCCTTAGCGGAAACTAGCACAGATACGCAGTATTTT.

V usage is TRBV18 and J usage is TRBJ1-4; no reliable D call. Germline V gene data show CDR1 as KGHSH and CDR2 as LQKENI. Trimming pared 5 bases from V and 0 bases from J, leaving 13 bases between. The CDR3 runs 16 residues. The CDR3 coding sequence is TGTGCCAGCTCAGCCGAATTGGCCCCAACTAATGAAAAACTGTTTTTT. Encoded protein: CASSAELAPTNEKLFF.

The rearrangement uses TRBV20-1 and TRBJ2-1, with TRBD2 identical over 8 bases. With 3 bases clipped from V and 8 bases from J, the junction kept 9 bases outside the gene matches. This CDR3 comprises 14 residues. CDR1 and CDR2 from the germline V gene are DFQATT and SNEGSKA (reference sequence). The CDR3 DNA is TGCAGTGCTAGTATGGCGGGGGGTGCCTATGAGCAGTTCTTC. Encoded protein: CSASMAGGAYEQFF.

This chain links TRBV6-1 with TRBJ1-4; D is perhaps TRBD1 (6 bases). Germline assignment: CDR1 MNHNS and CDR2 SASEGT. Deletions cut 1 base from V and 8 bases from J, with 20 bases between. The CDR3 covers 17 residues. The CDR3 here is CASSEEVRDTIFEKLFF. As DNA, the CDR3 is TGTGCCAGCAGTGAAGAAGTTAGGGACACGATTTTCGAAAAACTGTTTTTT.

The rearrangement links TRBV5-4 to TRBJ1-1, with D tentatively TRBD1 (5 bases). V dropped 4 bases and J dropped 0 bases, with 10 bases sitting between them. The CDR3 extends over 14 amino acids. Germline V gene sequence: CDR1 SGHNT, CDR2 YYREEE (reference sequence). DNA of the CDR3: TGTGCCAGCAGCCTCAGGGCCATGAACACTGAAGCTTTCTTT. It yields the protein CASSLRAMNTEAFF.

The chain joins TRBV30 to TRBJ1-1; D is uncertain. The V end was cut by 0 bases, the J end by 4 bases, with 15 bases between. This CDR3 is built from 15 residues. Germline V gene data show CDR1 as GTSNPN and CDR2 as SVGIG (reference sequence). The CDR3: CAWSVPRVHGTEAFF. The CDR3 DNA reads TGTGCCTGGAGTGTACCTCGGGTCCACGGCACTGAAGCTTTCTTT.

The CDR3: CASSWDRVVFF. As DNA, the CDR3 is TGTGCCAGCAGCTGGGACAGGGTGGTGTTCTTC. The chain carries TRBV3-1 (or the pseudogene TRBV3-2) and TRBJ2-1, with 9 bases matching TRBD1. Losses at the gene ends were 5 bases for V and 15 bases for J; bases not matched to a gene: 5. Germline V gives CDR1 LGHDT, CDR2 YNNKEL (reference sequence). The CDR3 runs to 11 residues.

The CDR3 coding sequence is TGTGCCAGCAGTTCCTCGGACATGACGGAGACCCAGTACTTC. Its protein product is CASSSSDMTETQYF. The rearrangement joins TRBV28 to TRBJ2-5; D is possibly TRBD1 (5 bases). Germline V gives CDR1 MDHEN, CDR2 SYDVKM. The CDR3 is made up of 14 amino acids. The V and J ends lost 4 bases and 5 bases respectively, with 14 bases between them.

This clone was observed a single time. The chain uses TRBV5-1 and TRBJ2-1; unclear D gene. V was shortened by 3 bases and J by 9 bases, with 13 bases between the two germline ends. The germline gives CDR1 SGHRS, CDR2 YFSETQ. The CDR3 is made up of 13 amino acids. The CDR3 nucleotides are TGCGCCAGCAGCTCCTCCCATTACGGTGAGCAGTTCTTC. Translated: CASSSSHYGEQFF.

The chain employs TRBV5-1 and TRBJ2-1, with D uncertain. This CDR3 is 15 amino acids long. The germline V gene has CDR1 SGHRS and CDR2 YFSETQ. Trimming removed 1 base from V and 4 bases from J, with 12 bases in between. The CDR3 protein is CASSLRQELYNEQFF. The CDR3 DNA sequence: TGCGCCAGCAGCTTGCGACAAGAGCTTTACAATGAGCAGTTCTTC.

The CDR3 protein is CATFRGLQETQYF. Here the CDR3 DNA reads TGTGCCACTTTCAGGGGGCTTCAAGAGACCCAGTACTTC. The gene calls are TRBV2 and TRBJ2-5; 8 bases fit TRBD1. V was clipped by 10 bases and J by 2 bases; unmatched bases: 6. CDR1 SNHLY and CDR2 FYNNEI come from the germline V gene. The CDR3 contains 13 residues.

On this clone: Other DNA sequences in this specimen translate into the identical CDR3. This chain connects TRBV30 to TRBJ1-3; 8 bases agree with TRBD1. The V gene's germline CDR1 is GTSNPN and CDR2 SVGIG (reference sequence). Trimming cost V 6 bases and J 0 bases; bases outside gene matches: 1. The CDR3 totals 13 residues. The CDR3 DNA reads as TGTGCCTGCGACAGGGGCTCTGGAAACACCATATATTTT. Translated, it gives CACDRGSGNTIYF.

The chain is built from TRBV19 and TRBJ1-2; D possibly corresponds to TRBD1 (5 bases). The germline V gene has CDR1 LNHDA and CDR2 SQIVND (reference sequence). The CDR3 is made up of 12 amino acids. V lost 6 bases and J 2 bases, leaving 7 bases between the germline ends. In nucleotides, the CDR3 is TGTGCCAGTAGAAGGGGCAACTATGGCTACACCTTC. This sequence encodes CASRRGNYGYTF. Complete variable domain (other parts from reference TRBV19 and TRBJ1-2): DGGITQSPKYLFRKEGQNVTLSCEQNLNHDAMYWYRQDPGQGLRLIYYSQIVNDFQKGDIAEGYSVSREKKESFPLTVTSAQKNPTAFYLCASRRGNYGYTFGSGTRLTVV.

The chain joins TRBV6-5 to TRBJ2-3; the D gene is possibly TRBD1 (5 bases). Trimming took off 2 bases at V and 0 bases at J, with 9 bases between the two ends. Germline V gene lookup returns CDR1 MNHEY and CDR2 SVGAGI. The CDR3 totals 15 residues. CDR3 bases: TGTGCCAGCAGTTACAGGGGTGGAAGCACAGATACGCAGTATTTT. This translates into CASSYRGGSTDTQYF.

The chain couples TRBV23-1 to TRBJ2-2; 8 bases line up with TRBD1. TRBV23-1 is marked as an open reading frame, function uncertain. CDR3 length: 21 amino acids. V was pared by 0 bases and J by 1 base, with 16 bases of the junction left unmatched. The CDR3 bases are TGCGCCAGCAGTCAATCGACGAGGGGGACCGGGACAGGCCTGAACACCGGGGAGCTGTTTTTT. It codes for CASSQSTRGTGTGLNTGELFF.

V and J are TRBV6-5 and TRBJ2-5; D gene unclear. Per germline, CDR1 MNHEY and CDR2 SVGAGI. V lost 6 bases and J lost 8, with 10 bases in between. This CDR3 has 11 amino acids. CDR3 region: CASRAAETQYF. The DNA of the CDR3 is TGTGCCAGCAGGGCCGCCGAAACCCAGTACTTC.